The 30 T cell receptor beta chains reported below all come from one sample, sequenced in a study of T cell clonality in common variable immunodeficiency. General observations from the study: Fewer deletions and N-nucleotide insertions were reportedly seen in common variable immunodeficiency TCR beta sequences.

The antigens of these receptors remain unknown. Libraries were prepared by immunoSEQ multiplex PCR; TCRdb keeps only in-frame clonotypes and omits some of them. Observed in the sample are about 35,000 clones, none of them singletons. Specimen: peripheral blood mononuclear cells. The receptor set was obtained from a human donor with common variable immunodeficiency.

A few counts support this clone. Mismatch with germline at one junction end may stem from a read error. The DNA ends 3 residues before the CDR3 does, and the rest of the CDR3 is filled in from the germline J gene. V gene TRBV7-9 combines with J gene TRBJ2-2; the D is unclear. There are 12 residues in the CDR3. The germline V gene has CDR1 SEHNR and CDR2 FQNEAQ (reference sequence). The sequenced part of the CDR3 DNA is TGTTCCAGCAGCCCTCTTTCCGGGGAG. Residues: CSSSPLSGE. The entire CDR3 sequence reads CSSSPLSGELFF.

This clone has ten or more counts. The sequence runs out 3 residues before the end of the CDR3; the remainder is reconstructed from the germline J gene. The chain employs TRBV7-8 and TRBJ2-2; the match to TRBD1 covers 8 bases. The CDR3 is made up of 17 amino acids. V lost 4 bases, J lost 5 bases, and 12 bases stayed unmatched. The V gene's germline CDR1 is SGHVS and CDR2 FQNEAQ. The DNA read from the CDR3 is TGTGCCAGCAGCTCCCTACCCAGGGGGCTGAGGACCGGGGAG. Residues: CASSSLPRGLRTGE. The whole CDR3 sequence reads CASSSLPRGLRTGELFF.

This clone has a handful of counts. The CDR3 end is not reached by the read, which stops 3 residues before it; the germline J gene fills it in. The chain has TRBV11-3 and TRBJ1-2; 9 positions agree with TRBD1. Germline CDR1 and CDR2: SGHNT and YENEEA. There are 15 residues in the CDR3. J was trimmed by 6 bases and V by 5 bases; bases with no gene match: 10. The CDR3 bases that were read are TGTGCCAGCAGCGTCGAAGAGGGACAGGGAAATGGC. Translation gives CASSVEEGQGNG. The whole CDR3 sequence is CASSVEEGQGNGYTF.

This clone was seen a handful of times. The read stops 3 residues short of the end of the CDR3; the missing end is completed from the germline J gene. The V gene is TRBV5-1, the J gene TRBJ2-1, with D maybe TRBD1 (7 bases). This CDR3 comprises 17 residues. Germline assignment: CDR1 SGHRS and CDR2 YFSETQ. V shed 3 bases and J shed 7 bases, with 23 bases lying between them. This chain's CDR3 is CASSSPYGGGLENEQFF. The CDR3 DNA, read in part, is TGCGCCAGCAGCTCCCCTTACGGAGGGGGCCTTGAAAATGAG.

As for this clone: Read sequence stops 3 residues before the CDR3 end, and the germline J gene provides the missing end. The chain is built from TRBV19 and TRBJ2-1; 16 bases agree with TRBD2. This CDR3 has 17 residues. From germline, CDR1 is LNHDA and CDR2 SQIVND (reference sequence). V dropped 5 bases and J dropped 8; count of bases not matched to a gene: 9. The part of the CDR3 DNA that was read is TGTGCCAGTAGTCGCCAGGGACTAGCGGGAGGGCAGGATGAG. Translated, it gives CASSRQGLAGGQDE. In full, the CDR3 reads CASSRQGLAGGQDEQFF.

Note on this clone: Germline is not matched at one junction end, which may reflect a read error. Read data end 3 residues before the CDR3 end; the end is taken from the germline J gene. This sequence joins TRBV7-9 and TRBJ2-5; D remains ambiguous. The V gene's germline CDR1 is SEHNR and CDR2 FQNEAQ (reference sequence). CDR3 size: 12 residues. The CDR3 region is CSSSPSAETQYF. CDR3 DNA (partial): TGTTCCAGCAGCCCAAGCGCCGAGACC.

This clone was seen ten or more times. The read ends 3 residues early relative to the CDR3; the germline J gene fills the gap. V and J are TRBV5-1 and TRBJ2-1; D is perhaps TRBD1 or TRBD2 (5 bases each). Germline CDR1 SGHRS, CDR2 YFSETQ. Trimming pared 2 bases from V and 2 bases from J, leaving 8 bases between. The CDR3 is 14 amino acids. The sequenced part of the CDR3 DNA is TGCGCCAGCAGCTTCGAGGGGACCTACAATGAG. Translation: CASSFEGTYNE. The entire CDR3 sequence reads CASSFEGTYNEQFF.

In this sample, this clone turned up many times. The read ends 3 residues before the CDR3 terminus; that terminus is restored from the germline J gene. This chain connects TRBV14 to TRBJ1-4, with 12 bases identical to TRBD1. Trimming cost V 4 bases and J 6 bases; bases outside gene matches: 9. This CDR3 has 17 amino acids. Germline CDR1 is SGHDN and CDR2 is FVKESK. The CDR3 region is CASSPGQGALIDEKLFF. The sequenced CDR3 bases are TGTGCCAGCAGCCCGGGACAGGGGGCACTTATTGATGAAAAA.

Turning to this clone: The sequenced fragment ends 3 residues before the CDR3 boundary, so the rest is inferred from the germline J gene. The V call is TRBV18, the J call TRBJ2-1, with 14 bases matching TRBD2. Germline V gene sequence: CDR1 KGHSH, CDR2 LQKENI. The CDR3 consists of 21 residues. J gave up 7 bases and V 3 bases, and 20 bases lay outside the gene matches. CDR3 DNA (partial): TGTGCCAGCTCACCCCTAATCACCGGACTAGCGGGAGGACACCGAAAAAATGAG. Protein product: CASSPLITGLAGGHRKNE. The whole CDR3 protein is CASSPLITGLAGGHRKNEQFF.

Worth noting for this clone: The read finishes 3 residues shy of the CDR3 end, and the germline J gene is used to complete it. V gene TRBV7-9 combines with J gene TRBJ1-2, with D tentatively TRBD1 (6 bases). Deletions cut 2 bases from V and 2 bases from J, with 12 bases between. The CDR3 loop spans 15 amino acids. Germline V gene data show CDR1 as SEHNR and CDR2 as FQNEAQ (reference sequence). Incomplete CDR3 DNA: TGTGCCAGCAGCTTATGGACCACAGGGAACTATGGC. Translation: CASSLWTTGNYG. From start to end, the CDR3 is CASSLWTTGNYGYTF.

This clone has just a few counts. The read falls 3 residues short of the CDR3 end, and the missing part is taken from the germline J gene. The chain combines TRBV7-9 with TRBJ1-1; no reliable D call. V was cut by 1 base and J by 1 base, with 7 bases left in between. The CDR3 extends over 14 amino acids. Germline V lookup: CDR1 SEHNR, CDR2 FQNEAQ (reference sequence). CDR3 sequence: CASSLVIPNTEAFF. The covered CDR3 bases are TGTGCCAGCAGCTTAGTCATCCCGAACACTGAA.

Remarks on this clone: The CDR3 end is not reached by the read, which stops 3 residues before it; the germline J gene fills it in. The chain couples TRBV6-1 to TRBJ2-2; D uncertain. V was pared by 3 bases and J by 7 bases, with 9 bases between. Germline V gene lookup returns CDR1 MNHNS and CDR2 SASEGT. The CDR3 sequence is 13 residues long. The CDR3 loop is CASSEHSNGELFF. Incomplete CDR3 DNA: TGTGCCAGCAGTGAGCACTCCAACGGGGAG.

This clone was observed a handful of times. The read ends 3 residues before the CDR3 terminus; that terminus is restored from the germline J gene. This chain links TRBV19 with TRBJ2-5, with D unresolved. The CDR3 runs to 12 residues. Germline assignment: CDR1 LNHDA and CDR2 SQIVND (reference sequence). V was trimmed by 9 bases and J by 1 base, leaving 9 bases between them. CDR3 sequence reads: CASGTGQETQYF. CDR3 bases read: TGTGCCAGCGGAACGGGCCAAGAGACC. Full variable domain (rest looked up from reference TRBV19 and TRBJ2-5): DGGITQSPKYLFRKEGQNVTLSCEQNLNHDAMYWYRQDPGQGLRLIYYSQIVNDFQKGDIAEGYSVSREKKESFPLTVTSAQKNPTAFYLCASGTGQETQYFGPGTRLLVL.

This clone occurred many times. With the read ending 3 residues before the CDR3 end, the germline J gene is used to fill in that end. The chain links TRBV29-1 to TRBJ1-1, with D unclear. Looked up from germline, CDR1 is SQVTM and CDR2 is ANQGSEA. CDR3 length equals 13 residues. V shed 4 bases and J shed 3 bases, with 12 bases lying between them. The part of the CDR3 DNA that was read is TGCAGCGTTGGGCGACGCGGGGACACTGAA. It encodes CSVGRRGDTE. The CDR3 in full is CSVGRRGDTEAFF.

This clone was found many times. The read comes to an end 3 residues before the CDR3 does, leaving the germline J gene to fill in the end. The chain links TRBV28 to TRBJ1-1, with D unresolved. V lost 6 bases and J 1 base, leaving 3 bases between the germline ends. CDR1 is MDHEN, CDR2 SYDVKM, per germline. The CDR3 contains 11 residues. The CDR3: CASSSNTEAFF. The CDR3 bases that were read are TGTGCCAGCAGCTCGAACACTGAA.

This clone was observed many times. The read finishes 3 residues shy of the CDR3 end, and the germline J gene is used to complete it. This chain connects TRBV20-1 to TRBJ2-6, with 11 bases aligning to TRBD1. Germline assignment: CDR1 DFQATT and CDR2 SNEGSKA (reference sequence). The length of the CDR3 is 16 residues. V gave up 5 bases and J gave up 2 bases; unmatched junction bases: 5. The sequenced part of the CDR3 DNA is TGCAGTGCTCGTGGGACAGGGGGGGCTGGGGCCAACGTC. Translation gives CSARGTGGAGANV. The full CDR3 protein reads CSARGTGGAGANVLTF.

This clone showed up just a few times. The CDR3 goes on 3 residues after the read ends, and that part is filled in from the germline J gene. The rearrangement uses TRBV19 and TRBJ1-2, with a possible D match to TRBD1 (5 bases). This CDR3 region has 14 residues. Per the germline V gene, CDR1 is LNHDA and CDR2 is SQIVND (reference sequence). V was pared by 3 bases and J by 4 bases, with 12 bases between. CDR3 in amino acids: CASSIRVRGYGYTF. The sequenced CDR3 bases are TGTGCCAGTAGTATTAGGGTTAGGGGCTATGGC.

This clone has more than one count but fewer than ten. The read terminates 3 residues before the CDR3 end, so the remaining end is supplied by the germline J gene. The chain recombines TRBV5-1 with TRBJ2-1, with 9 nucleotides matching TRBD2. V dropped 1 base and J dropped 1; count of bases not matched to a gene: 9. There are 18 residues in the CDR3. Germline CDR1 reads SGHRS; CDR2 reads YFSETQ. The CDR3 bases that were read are TGCGCCAGCAGCTTGATCGCGGGAGGGCCTAGTTCCTACAATGAG. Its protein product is CASSLIAGGPSSYNE. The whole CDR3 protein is CASSLIAGGPSSYNEQFF.

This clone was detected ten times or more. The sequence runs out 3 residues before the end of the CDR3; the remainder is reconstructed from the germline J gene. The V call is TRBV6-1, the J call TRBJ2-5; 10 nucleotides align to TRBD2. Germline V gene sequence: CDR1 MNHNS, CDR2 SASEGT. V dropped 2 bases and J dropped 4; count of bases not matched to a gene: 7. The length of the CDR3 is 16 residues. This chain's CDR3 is CASSEFTSGTGETQYF. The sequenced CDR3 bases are TGTGCCAGCAGTGAATTCACTAGCGGGACGGGAGAGACC.

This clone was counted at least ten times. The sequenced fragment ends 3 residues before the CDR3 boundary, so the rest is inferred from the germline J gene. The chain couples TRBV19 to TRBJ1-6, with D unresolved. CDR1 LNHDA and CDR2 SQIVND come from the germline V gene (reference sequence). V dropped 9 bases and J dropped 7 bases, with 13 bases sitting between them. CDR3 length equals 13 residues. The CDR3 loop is CASPRTRNSPLHF. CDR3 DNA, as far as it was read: TGTGCCAGCCCTCGGACTAGAAATTCACCC.

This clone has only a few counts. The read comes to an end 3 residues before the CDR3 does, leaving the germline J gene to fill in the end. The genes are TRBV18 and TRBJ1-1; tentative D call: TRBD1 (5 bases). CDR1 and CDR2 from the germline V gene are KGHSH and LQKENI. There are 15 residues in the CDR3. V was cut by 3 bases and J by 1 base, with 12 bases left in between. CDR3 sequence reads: CASSPGLTGNTEAFF. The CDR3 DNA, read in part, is TGTGCCAGCTCACCTGGTTTAACAGGGAACACTGAA.

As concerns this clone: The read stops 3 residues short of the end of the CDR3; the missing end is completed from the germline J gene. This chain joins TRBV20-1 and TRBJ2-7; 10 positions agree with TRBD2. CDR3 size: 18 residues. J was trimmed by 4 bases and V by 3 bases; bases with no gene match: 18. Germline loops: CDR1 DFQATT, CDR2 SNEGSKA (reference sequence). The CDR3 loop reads CSARAGLAGALIGYEQYF. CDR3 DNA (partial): TGCAGTGCTAGGGCGGGGCTAGCGGGAGCGCTTATAGGATACGAG.

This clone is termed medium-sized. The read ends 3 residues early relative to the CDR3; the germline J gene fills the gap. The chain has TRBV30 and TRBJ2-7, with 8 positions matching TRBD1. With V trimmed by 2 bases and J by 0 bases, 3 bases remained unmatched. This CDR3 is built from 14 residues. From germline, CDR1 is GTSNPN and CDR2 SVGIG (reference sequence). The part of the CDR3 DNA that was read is TGTGCCTGGAGTTTCGGGACAGGCTCCTACGAG. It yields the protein CAWSFGTGSYE. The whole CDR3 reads CAWSFGTGSYEQYF.

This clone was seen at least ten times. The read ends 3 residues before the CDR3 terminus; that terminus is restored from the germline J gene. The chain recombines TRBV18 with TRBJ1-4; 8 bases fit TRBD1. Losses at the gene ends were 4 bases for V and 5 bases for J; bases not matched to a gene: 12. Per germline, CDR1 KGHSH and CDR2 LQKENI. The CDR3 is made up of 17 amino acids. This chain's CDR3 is CASSLGQGTPSNEKLFF. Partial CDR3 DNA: TGTGCCAGCTCACTTGGACAGGGTACTCCCTCAAATGAAAAA.

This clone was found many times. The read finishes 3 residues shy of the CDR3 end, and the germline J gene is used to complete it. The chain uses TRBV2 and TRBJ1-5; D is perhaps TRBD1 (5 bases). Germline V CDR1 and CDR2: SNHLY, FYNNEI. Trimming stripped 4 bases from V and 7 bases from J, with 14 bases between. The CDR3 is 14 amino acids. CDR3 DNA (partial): TGTGCCAGCAGTGTTCAGGGAGGAGACCAGCCC. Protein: CASSVQGGDQP. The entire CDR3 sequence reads CASSVQGGDQPQHF.

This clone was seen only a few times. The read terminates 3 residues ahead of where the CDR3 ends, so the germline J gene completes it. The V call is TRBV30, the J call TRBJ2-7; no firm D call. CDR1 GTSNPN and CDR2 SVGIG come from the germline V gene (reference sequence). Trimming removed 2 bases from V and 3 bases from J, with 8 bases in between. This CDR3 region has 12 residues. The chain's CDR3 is CAWSPLSYEQYF. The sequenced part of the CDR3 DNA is TGTGCCTGGAGTCCCCTAAGCTACGAG. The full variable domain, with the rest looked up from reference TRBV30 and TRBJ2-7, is SQTIHQWPATLVQPVGSPLSLECTVEGTSNPNLYWYRQAAGRGLQLLFYSVGIGQISSEVPQNLSASRPQDRQFILSSKKLLLSDSGFYLCAWSPLSYEQYFGPGTRLTVT.

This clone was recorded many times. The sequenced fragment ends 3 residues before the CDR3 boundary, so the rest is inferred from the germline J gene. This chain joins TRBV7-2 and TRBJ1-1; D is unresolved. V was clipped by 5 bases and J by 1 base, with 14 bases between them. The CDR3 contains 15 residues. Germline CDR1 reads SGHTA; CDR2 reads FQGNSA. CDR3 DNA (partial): TGTGCCAGCAGCCCTCGGGCGGGAAGGAACACTGAA. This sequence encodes CASSPRAGRNTE. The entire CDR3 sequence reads CASSPRAGRNTEAFF. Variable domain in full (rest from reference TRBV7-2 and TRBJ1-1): GAGVSQSPSNKVTEKGKDVELRCDPISGHTALYWYRQSLGQGLEFLIYFQGNSAPDKSGLPSDRFSAERTGGSVSTLTIQRTQQEDSAVYLCASSPRAGRNTEAFFGQGTRLTVV.

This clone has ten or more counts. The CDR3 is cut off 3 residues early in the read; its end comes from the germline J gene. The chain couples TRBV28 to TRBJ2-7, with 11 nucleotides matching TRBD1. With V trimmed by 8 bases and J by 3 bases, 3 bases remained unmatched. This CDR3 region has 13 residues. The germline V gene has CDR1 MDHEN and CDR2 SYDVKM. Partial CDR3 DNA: TGTGCCAGCCAGGGGACAGGGGGCTACGAG. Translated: CASQGTGGYE. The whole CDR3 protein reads CASQGTGGYEQYF.

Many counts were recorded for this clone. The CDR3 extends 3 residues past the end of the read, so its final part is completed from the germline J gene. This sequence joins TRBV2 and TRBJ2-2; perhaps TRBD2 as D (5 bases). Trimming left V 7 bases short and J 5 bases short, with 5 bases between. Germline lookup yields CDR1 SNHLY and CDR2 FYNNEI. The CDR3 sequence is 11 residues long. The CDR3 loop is CASTGTGELFF. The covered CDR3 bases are TGTGCCAGCACGGGGACCGGGGAG. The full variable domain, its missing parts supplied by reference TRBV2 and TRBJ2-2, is EPEVTQTPSHQVTQMGQEVILRCVPISNHLYFYWYRQILGQKVEFLVSFYNNEISEKSEIFDDQFSVERPDGSNFTLKIRSTKLEDSAMYFCASTGTGELFFGEGSRLTVL.

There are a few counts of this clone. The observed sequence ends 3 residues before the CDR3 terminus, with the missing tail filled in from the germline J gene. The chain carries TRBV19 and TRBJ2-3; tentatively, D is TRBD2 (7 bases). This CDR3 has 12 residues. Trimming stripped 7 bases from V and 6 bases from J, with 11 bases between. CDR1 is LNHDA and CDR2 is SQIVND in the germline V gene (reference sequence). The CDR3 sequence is CASTRGADTQYF. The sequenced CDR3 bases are TGTGCCAGTACCCGGGGGGCTGATACG.